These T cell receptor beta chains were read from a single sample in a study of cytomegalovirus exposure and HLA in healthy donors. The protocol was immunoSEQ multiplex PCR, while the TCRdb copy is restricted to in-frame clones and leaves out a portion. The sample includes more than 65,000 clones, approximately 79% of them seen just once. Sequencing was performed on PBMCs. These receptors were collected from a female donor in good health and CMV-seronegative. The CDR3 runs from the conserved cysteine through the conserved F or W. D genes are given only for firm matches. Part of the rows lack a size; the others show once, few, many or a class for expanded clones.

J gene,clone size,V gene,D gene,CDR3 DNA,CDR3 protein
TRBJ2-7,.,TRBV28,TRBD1,TGTGCCAGCAGTCCCGGACAGGGGGCATACGAGCAGTACTTC,CASSPGQGAYEQYF
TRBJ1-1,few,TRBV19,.,TGTGCCAGTAGTATTTCGCTGAGCACTGAAGCTTTCTTT,CASSISLSTEAFF
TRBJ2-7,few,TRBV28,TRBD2,TGTGCCAGCAGTCTCCCGGGTGCGGGAGTCGGCGAGCAGTACTTC,CASSLPGAGVGEQYF
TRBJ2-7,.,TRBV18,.,TGTGCCAGCTCCCCAGGAGGGCGCCCCTACGAGCAGTACTTC,CASSPGGRPYEQYF
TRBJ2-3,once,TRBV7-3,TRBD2,TGTGCCAGCAGCCCCGGGGGGGCGATAGATACGCAGTATTTT,CASSPGGAIDTQYF
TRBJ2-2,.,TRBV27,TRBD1,TGTGCCAGCAGTTTATCGGACAGGGCCACCGGGGAGCTGTTTTTT,CASSLSDRATGELFF
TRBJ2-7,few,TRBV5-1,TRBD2,TGCGCCAGCAGCTTGCTAGCGGGGGCCTACGAGCAGTACTTC,CASSLLAGAYEQYF
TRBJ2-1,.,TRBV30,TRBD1,TGTGCCTGGAGTGTACGAGGGACAGGGCCCTACAGCTACAATGAGCAGTTCTTC,CAWSVRGTGPYSYNEQFF
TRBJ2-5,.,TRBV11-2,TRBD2,TGTGCCAGCAGCTTGGGGGCGGCGGGGGGCCTTCAAGAGACCCAGTACTTC,CASSLGAAGGLQETQYF
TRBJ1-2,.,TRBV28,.,TGTGCCAGCGGGGAGGGAGCTAACTATGGCTACACCTTC,CASGEGANYGYTF
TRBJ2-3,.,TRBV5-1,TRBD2,TGCGCCAGCAGCTTGGCCGGGGTAGCGGGGGGCACAGATACGCAGTATTTT,CASSLAGVAGGTDTQYF
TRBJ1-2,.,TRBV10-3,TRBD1,TGTGCCATCAGGGGACAGGCTGCCAACTATGGCTACACCTTC,CAIRGQAANYGYTF
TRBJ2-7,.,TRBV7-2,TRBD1,TGTGCCAGCAGCTTAGGACAGGGGGCCTACGAGCAGTACTTC,CASSLGQGAYEQYF
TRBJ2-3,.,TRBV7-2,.,TGTGCCAGCAGCTTACTAGGGGGCGGGGTTAGCACAGATACGCAGTATTTT,CASSLLGGGVSTDTQYF
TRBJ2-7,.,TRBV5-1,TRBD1,TGCGCCAGCAGTTCTGGAGGAAAGGGGGCGCAAGCCGAGCAGTACTTC,CASSSGGKGAQAEQYF
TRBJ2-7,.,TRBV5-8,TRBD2,TGTGCCAGCAGCCCACAGCGGGAGTCCTTATACGAGCAGTACTTC,CASSPQRESLYEQYF
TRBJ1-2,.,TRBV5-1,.,TGCGCCAGCAGCATCGTTTTGGGAGGCGGCTACACCTTC,CASSIVLGGGYTF
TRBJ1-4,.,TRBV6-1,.,TGTGCCAGCAGTGTGGCAGGGGAAGAAAAACTGTTTTTT,CASSVAGEEKLFF
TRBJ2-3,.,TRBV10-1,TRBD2,TGCGCCAGCAGTGGAACGGGAGGGCCCACAGATACGCAGTATTTT,CASSGTGGPTDTQYF
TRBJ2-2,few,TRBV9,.,TGTGCCAGCAGCGTAGACCCGGGGACGAACACCGGGGAGCTGTTTTTT,CASSVDPGTNTGELFF
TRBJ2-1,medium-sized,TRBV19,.,TGTGCCAGTAGCATTACTCCCGGGAGTTACAATGAGCAGTTCTTC,CASSITPGSYNEQFF
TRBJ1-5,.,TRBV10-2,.,TGCGCCAGCCGTTTCTCCGGGGATCAGCCCCAGCATTTT,CASRFSGDQPQHF
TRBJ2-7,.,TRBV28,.,TGTGCCAGCAGTTTACCTGTAACAGGGACCGAGCAGTACTTC,CASSLPVTGTEQYF
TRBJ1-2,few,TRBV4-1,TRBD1,TGCGCCAGCAGCCATGACAGGGGCCTTAACTATGGCTACACCTTC,CASSHDRGLNYGYTF